This entry lists 2 T cell receptor beta chains sequenced from one sample in a study of blood T cell repertoires in COVID-19. Libraries were prepared by immunoSEQ multiplex PCR; TCRdb keeps only in-frame clonotypes and omits some of them. The sample consists of approximately 150,000 clones, 85% to 90% of them appearing once. The sequenced sample consisted of peripheral blood. The receptors originated from a middle-aged man who had recovered from COVID-19.

The chain has TRBV7-2 and TRBJ1-2; 8 bases are a match to TRBD1. J was trimmed by 4 bases and V by 5 bases; bases with no gene match: 3. CDR1 is SGHTA, CDR2 FQGNSA, per germline. This CDR3 spans 13 amino acids. The CDR3 nucleotides are TGTGCCAGCAGCGGGGACAGGCTCTATGGCTACACCTTC. Translation gives CASSGDRLYGYTF. Combining the CDR3 with reference TRBV7-2 and TRBJ1-2 gives the whole variable domain GAGVSQSPSNKVTEKGKDVELRCDPISGHTALYWYRQSLGQGLEFLIYFQGNSAPDKSGLPSDRFSAERTGGSVSTLTIQRTQQEDSAVYLCASSGDRLYGYTFGSGTRLTVV.

The J gene is TRBJ2-2, the V gene TRBV19; TRBD2 matches 12 bases. Germline V gene data show CDR1 as LNHDA and CDR2 as SQIVND (reference sequence). Trimming at V came to 5 bases and at J to 3 bases, leaving 7 bases not matched to a gene. The CDR3 runs 17 residues. As DNA, the CDR3 is TGTGCCAGTAGTCCCGGGACTAGCGGGTCCTACACCGGGGAGCTGTTTTTT. Translation gives CASSPGTSGSYTGELFF. Full variable domain (remainder filled in from reference TRBV19 and TRBJ2-2): DGGITQSPKYLFRKEGQNVTLSCEQNLNHDAMYWYRQDPGQGLRLIYYSQIVNDFQKGDIAEGYSVSREKKESFPLTVTSAQKNPTAFYLCASSPGTSGSYTGELFFGEGSRLTVL.